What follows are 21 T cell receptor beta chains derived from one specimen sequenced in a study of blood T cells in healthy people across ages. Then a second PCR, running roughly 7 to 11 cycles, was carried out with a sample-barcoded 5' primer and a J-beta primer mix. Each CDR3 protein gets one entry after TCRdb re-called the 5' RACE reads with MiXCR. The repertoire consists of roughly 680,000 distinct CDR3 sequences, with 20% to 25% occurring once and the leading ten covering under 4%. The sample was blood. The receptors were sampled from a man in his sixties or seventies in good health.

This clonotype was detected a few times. DNA for the CDR3: TGTGCCAGCAGACTCGACAAGACCGGGGAGCTGTTTTTT. Protein sequence: CASRLDKTGELFF. J is TRBJ2-2 and V is TRBV7-2; no reliable D call. Germline V gene sequence: CDR1 SGHTA, CDR2 FQGNSA. Trimming removed 6 bases from V and 5 bases from J, with 10 bases in between. The CDR3 loop spans 13 amino acids.

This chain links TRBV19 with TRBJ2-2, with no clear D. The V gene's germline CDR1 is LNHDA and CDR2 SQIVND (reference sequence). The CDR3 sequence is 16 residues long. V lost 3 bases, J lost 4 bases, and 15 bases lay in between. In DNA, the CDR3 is TGTGCCAGTAGTATTGGTAGGGAAGGGTTCACCGGGGAGCTGTTTTTT. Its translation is CASSIGREGFTGELFF.

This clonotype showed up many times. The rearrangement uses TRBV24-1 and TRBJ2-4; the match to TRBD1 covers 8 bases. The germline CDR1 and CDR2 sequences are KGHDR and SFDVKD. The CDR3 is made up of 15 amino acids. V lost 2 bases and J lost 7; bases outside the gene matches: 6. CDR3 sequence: CATSDSTGEDNIQYF. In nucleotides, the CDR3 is TGTGCCACCAGTGATTCGACAGGGGAAGACAACATTCAGTACTTC.

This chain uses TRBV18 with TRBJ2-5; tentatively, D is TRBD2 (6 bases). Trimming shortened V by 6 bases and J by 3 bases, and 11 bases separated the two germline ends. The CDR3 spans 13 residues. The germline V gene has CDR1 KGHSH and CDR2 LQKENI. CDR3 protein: CASSGGEKETQYF. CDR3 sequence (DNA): TGTGCCAGCTCCGGGGGTGAGAAAGAGACCCAGTACTTC.

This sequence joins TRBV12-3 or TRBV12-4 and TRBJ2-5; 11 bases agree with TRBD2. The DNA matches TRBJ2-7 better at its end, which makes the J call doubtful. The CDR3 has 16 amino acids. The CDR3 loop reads CASSLGGTSGSYEQYF. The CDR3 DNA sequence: TGTGCCAGCAGTTTGGGTGGGACTAGCGGCTCCTACGAGCAGTACTTC.

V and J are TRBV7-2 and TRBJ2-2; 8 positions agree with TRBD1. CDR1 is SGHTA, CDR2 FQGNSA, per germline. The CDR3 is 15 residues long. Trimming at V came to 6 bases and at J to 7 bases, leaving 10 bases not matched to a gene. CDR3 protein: CASRSTGDGVGELFF. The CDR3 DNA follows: TGTGCCAGCAGGTCGACAGGGGACGGAGTCGGGGAGCTGTTTTTT.

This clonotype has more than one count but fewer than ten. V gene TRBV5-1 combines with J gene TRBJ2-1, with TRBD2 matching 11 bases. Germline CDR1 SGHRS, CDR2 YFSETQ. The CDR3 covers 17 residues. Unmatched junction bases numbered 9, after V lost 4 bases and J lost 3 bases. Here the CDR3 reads CASSRGTSGYFYNEQFF. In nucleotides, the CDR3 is TGCGCCAGCAGCCGTGGGACTAGCGGTTACTTCTACAATGAGCAGTTCTTC.

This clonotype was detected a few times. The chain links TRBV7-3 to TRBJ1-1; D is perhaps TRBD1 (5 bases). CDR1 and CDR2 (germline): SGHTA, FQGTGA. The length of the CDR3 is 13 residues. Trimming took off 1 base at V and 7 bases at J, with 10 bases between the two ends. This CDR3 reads CASSLIGGFEAFF. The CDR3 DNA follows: TGTGCCAGCAGCTTAATTGGGGGTTTTGAAGCTTTCTTT.

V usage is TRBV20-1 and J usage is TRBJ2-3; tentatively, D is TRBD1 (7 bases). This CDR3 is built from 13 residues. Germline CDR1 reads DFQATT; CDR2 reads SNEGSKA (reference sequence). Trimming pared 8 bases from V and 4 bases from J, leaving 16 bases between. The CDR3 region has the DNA TGCAGTAACGGGAGAGGGGGCCCAGATACGCAGTATTTT. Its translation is CSNGRGGPDTQYF.

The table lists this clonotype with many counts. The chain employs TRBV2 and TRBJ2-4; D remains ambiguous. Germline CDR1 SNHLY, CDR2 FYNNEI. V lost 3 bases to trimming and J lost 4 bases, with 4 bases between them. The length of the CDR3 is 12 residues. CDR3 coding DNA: TGTGCCAGCAGTGATCTGAAAAACATTCAGTACTTC. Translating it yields CASSDLKNIQYF.

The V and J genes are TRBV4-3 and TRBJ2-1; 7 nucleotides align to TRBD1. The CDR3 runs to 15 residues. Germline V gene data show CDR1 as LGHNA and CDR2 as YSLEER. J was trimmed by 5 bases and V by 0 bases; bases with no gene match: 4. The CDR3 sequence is CASSQESGGNNEQFF. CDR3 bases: TGCGCCAGCAGCCAAGAGTCAGGGGGAAACAATGAGCAGTTCTTC.

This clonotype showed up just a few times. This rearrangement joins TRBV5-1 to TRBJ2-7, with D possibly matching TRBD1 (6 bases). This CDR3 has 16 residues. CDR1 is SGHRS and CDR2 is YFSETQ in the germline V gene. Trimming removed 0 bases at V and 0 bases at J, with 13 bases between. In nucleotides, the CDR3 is TGCGCCAGCAGCTTGGCCCCAGGGACAATCTCCTACGAGCAGTACTTC. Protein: CASSLAPGTISYEQYF.

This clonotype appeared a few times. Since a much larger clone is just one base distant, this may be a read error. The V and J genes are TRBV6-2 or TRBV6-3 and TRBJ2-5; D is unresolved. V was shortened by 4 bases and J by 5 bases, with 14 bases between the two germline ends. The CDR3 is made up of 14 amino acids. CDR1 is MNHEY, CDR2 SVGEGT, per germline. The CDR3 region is CASSCIGPGETQYF. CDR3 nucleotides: TGTGCCAGCAGTTGCATTGGCCCGGGCGAGACCCAGTACTTC.

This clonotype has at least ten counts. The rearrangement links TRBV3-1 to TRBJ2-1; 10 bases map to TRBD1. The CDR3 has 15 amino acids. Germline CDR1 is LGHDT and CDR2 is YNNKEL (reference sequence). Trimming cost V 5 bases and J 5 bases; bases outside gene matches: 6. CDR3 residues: CASSSGTGEHNEQFF. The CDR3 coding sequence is TGTGCCAGCAGCAGTGGGACAGGGGAGCACAATGAGCAGTTCTTC.

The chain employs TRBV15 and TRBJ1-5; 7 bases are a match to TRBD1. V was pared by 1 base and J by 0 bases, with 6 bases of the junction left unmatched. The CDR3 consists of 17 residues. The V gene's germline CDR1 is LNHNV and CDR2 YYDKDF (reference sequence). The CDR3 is CATSRAPGQPSNQPQHF. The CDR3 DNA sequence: TGTGCCACCAGCAGAGCTCCGGGACAGCCTAGCAATCAGCCCCAGCATTTT.

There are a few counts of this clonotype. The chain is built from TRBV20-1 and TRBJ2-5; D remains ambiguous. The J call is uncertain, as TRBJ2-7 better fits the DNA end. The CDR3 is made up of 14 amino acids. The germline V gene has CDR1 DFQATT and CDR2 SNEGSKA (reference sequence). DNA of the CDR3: TGCAGTGCTAGTCTTCAGACCCCCTCCTACGAGCAGTACTTC. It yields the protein CSASLQTPSYEQYF.

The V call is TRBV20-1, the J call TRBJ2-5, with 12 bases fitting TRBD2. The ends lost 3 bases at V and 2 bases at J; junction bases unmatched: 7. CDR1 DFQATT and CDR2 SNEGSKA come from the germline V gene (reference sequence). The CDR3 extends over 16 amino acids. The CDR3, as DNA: TGCAGTGCTAGTCCGTCTAGCGGGAGGGTACAAGAGACCCAGTACTTC. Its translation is CSASPSSGRVQETQYF.

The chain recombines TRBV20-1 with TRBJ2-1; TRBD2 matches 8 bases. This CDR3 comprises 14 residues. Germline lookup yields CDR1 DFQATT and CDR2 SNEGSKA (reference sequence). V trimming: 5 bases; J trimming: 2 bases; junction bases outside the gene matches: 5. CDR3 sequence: CSAAPGLAYNEQFF. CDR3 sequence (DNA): TGCAGTGCTGCTCCGGGACTAGCCTACAATGAGCAGTTCTTC.

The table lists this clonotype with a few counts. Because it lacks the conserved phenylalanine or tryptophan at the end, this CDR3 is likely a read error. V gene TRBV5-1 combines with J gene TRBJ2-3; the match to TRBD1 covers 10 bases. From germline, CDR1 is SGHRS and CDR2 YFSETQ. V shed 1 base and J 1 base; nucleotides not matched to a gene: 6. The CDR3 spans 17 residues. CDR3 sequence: CASSLFGTGVRTDTQYL. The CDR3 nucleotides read TGCGCCAGCAGCTTGTTTGGGACAGGGGTTCGCACAGATACGCAGTATCTT.

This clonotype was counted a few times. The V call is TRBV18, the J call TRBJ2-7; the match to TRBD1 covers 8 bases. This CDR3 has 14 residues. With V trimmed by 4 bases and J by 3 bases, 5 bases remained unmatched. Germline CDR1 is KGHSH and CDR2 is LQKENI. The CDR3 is CASSLNGQGYEQYF. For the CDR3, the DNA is TGTGCCAGCTCACTCAACGGACAGGGCTACGAGCAGTACTTC.

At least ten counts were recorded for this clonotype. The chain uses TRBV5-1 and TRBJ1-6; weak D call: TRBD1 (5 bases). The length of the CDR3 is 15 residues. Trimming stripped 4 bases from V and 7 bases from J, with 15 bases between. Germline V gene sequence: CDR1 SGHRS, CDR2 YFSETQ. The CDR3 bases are TGCGCCAGCAGCCCAGGCCAGGGAGGAAATTCACCCCTCCACTTT. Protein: CASSPGQGGNSPLHF.